What follows are 22 T cell receptor beta chains derived from one specimen sequenced in a study of CD4+ T cells in melanoma. The data were produced by immunoSEQ multiplex PCR, yet TCRdb's version contains in-frame clones alone and is incomplete. The sample yields more than 110,000 clones, about 93% seen once. The receptors here all came from a human donor with melanoma.

With respect to this clone: Other DNA variants within this sample encode the same CDR3. This chain joins TRBV6-6 and TRBJ2-3, with a tentative D call TRBD2 (6 bases). Per the germline V gene, CDR1 is MNHNY and CDR2 is SVGAGI (reference sequence). The CDR3 loop spans 15 amino acids. Trimming took 2 bases from V and 0 from J, leaving 9 bases between them. CDR3 sequence reads: CASSYRGTSTDTQYF. Here the CDR3 DNA reads TGTGCCAGCAGTTACCGAGGGACTAGCACAGATACGCAGTATTTT.

This clone occurred once. V usage is TRBV19 and J usage is TRBJ2-3, with D tentatively TRBD1 or TRBD2 (5 bases each). CDR1 is LNHDA and CDR2 is SQIVND in the germline V gene (reference sequence). Trimming pared 9 bases from V and 8 bases from J, leaving 18 bases between. This CDR3 has 13 amino acids. CDR3: CASLGPGAGTQYF. As DNA, the CDR3 is TGTGCCAGCCTCGGGCCCGGGGCGGGTACGCAGTATTTT.

This clone was seen once. The chain recombines TRBV6-6 with TRBJ1-5; D uncertain. The CDR3 has 12 amino acids. Germline V lookup: CDR1 MNHNY, CDR2 SVGAGI (reference sequence). V was pared by 2 bases and J by 4 bases, with 3 bases between. The CDR3 sequence is CASSYLNQPQHF. DNA of the CDR3: TGTGCCAGCAGTTACCTTAATCAGCCCCAGCATTTT.

J is TRBJ2-1 and V is TRBV7-3, with D uncertain. Trimming took off 5 bases at V and 9 bases at J, with 17 bases between the two ends. Germline CDR1 SGHTA, CDR2 FQGTGA. The CDR3 sequence is 14 residues long. For the CDR3, the DNA is TGTGCCAGCAGCCCCACCTCTTTGATTTCTGAGCAGTTCTTC. It specifies CASSPTSLISEQFF.

V gene TRBV5-4 combines with J gene TRBJ2-2; 7 positions match TRBD2. The J segment lost 4 bases and the V segment lost 4 bases, leaving 13 bases of the junction unmatched. CDR1 is SGHNT, CDR2 YYREEE, per germline (reference sequence). The CDR3 has 17 amino acids. CDR3 sequence reads: CASSPRLVWTSTGELFF. As DNA, the CDR3 is TGTGCCAGCAGCCCGCGCTTAGTCTGGACTAGCACCGGGGAGCTGTTTTTT. The variable domain in full, with the rest retrieved from reference TRBV5-4 and TRBJ2-2, is ETGVTQSPTHLIKTRGQQVTLRCSSQSGHNTVSWYQQALGQGPQFIFQYYREEENGRGNFPPRFSGLQFPNYSSELNVNALELDDSALYLCASSPRLVWTSTGELFFGEGSRLTVL.

The rearrangement links TRBV5-1 to TRBJ2-2; TRBD1 or TRBD2 may be the D gene (6 bases each). V dropped 1 base and J dropped 4 bases, with 14 bases sitting between them. The V gene's germline CDR1 is SGHRS and CDR2 YFSETQ. The CDR3 runs to 16 residues. The CDR3 loop is CASSLRGALGTGELFF. The DNA for the CDR3 is TGCGCCAGCAGCTTGAGGGGGGCCCTTGGCACCGGGGAGCTGTTTTTT.

V is TRBV15 and J is TRBJ1-5; 7 bases agree with TRBD1. V was clipped by 1 base and J by 7 bases; unmatched bases: 13. This CDR3 contains 17 residues. Germline V gives CDR1 LNHNV, CDR2 YYDKDF (reference sequence). For the CDR3, the DNA is TGTGCCACCAGCAGAGGGGGGACGGGAGCAGGGGGACAGCCCCAGCATTTT. Its protein product is CATSRGGTGAGGQPQHF.

The chain combines TRBV9 with TRBJ2-7; no clear D gene. The germline CDR1 and CDR2 sequences are SGDLS and YYNGEE. The V gene lost 5 bases and the J gene lost 3 bases, with 12 bases spanning the gap. The CDR3 has 13 residues. In DNA form, the CDR3 reads TGTGCCAGCAGTCTTGGGATATACTACGAGCAGTACTTC. Translated: CASSLGIYYEQYF.

J is TRBJ1-2 and V is TRBV7-3; unclear D gene. This CDR3 has 14 amino acids. V was trimmed by 1 base and J by 8 bases, leaving 14 bases between them. The germline gives CDR1 SGHTA, CDR2 FQGTGA. The CDR3 loop is CASSLIHGGTGYTF. In nucleotides, the CDR3 is TGTGCCAGCAGCTTAATCCACGGTGGTACCGGCTACACCTTC.

The chain couples TRBV2 to TRBJ2-5; 10 nucleotides agree with TRBD1. The J segment lost 4 bases and the V segment lost 8 bases, leaving 4 bases of the junction unmatched. CDR3 length equals 13 residues. CDR1 and CDR2 (germline): SNHLY, FYNNEI. CDR3 DNA: TGTGCCAGCGGGGACAGGGGTGGAGAGACCCAGTACTTC. Translated: CASGDRGGETQYF.

The rearrangement links TRBV18 to TRBJ1-2; 9 nucleotides align to TRBD1. After removal of 3 bases from V and 0 bases from J, the junction contained 2 bases not matched to a gene. The CDR3 length is 15 residues. CDR1 and CDR2 from the germline V gene are KGHSH and LQKENI. The CDR3, as DNA: TGTGCCAGCTCACCGGGGGACAGGGCTAACTATGGCTACACCTTC. As protein: CASSPGDRANYGYTF.

The chain carries TRBV7-9 and TRBJ2-3; D possibly corresponds to TRBD2 (5 bases). The germline CDR1 and CDR2 sequences are SEHNR and FQNEAQ (reference sequence). V gave up 5 bases and J gave up 2 bases, with 20 bases separating them. This CDR3 is built from 17 residues. The CDR3 is CASSHLEGGFYTDTQYF. The CDR3 DNA follows: TGTGCCAGCAGCCACCTTGAGGGCGGGTTCTACACAGATACGCAGTATTTT.

The rearrangement joins TRBV4-2 to TRBJ1-2; TRBD1 is a possible D gene (6 bases). V lost 3 bases and J lost 2, with 16 bases in between. Germline CDR1 LGHNA, CDR2 YNFKEQ. CDR3 length: 16 amino acids. The CDR3 DNA follows: TGTGCCAGCAGCCAGAGTCATGACAGGCTAAACTATGGCTACACCTTC. Protein: CASSQSHDRLNYGYTF.

The gene calls are TRBV5-6 and TRBJ2-7, with 7 bases lining up with TRBD1. The length of the CDR3 is 13 residues. The germline gives CDR1 SGHDT, CDR2 YYEEEE. V lost 1 base and J lost 7; bases outside the gene matches: 5. The CDR3 DNA reads as TGTGCCAGCAGCTTGACAGGGGCCCGGGAGCAGTACTTC. Amino acids: CASSLTGAREQYF.

V is TRBV4-2 and J is TRBJ2-2; TRBD2 is a possible D gene (5 bases). The length of the CDR3 is 13 residues. Deletions cut 5 bases from V and 6 bases from J, with 10 bases between. CDR1 LGHNA and CDR2 YNFKEQ come from the germline V gene. CDR3 nucleotide sequence: TGTGCCAGCAGCTTCACGGGGTCCGGGGAGCTGTTTTTT. It encodes CASSFTGSGELFF.

The chain combines TRBV6-1 with TRBJ1-5; D remains ambiguous. The CDR3 extends over 15 amino acids. V was shortened by 1 base and J by 3 bases, with 10 bases between the two germline ends. Per the germline V gene, CDR1 is MNHNS and CDR2 is SASEGT. The CDR3 region is CASSEEYRVNQPQHF. CDR3 coding DNA: TGTGCCAGCAGTGAAGAATATAGAGTCAATCAGCCCCAGCATTTT.

CDR3 nucleotide sequence: TGTGCCTGGAGTGGGGCAGGGAGACATCAGCCCCAGCATTTT. This encodes CAWSGAGRHQPQHF. The J gene is TRBJ1-5, the V gene TRBV30; TRBD1 might be the D (5 bases). This CDR3 comprises 14 residues. CDR1 is GTSNPN, CDR2 SVGIG, per germline (reference sequence). Trimming cost V 1 base and J 5 bases, with 12 bases left between them.

This rearrangement joins TRBV30 to TRBJ1-2; 7 nucleotides agree with TRBD1. CDR3 length: 15 residues. In germline, CDR1 is GTSNPN, CDR2 SVGIG (reference sequence). With V trimmed by 0 bases and J by 3 bases, 7 bases remained unmatched. The CDR3 region has the DNA TGTGCCTGGAGTGTCCATTCAGGGGGGGACTATGGCTACACCTTC. Translating gives CAWSVHSGGDYGYTF.

This chain joins TRBV27 and TRBJ2-1; D uncertain. Germline CDR1 MNHEY, CDR2 SMNVEV (reference sequence). This CDR3 comprises 10 residues. The V end lost 8 bases, the J end lost 9 bases, and 8 bases lay between the germline ends. The CDR3 reads CASGMGEQFF. The CDR3 nucleotides are TGTGCCAGCGGCATGGGTGAGCAGTTCTTC.

The genes are TRBV5-6 and TRBJ1-6, with D hard to call. V dropped 4 bases and J dropped 9 bases, with 8 bases sitting between them. CDR1 is SGHDT, CDR2 YYEEEE, per germline. The CDR3 contains 12 residues. CDR3 coding DNA: TGTGCCAGCAGCCAGAACGCTTCACCCCTCCACTTT. Amino acid sequence: CASSQNASPLHF. Filled out from reference TRBV5-6 and TRBJ1-6, the complete variable domain reads DAGVTQSPTHLIKTRGQQVTLRCSPKSGHDTVSWYQQALGQGPQFIFQYYEEEERQRGNFPDRFSGHQFPNYSSELNVNALLLGDSALYLCASSQNASPLHFGNGTRLTVT.

The chain combines TRBV5-4 with TRBJ2-2; TRBD1 matches at 8 bases. This CDR3 is 16 amino acids long. With 1 base clipped from V and 1 base from J, the junction kept 3 bases outside the gene matches. Germline V gene sequence: CDR1 SGHNT, CDR2 YYREEE (reference sequence). CDR3 sequence reads: CASSLQGTGNTGELFF. As DNA, the CDR3 is TGTGCCAGCAGCTTGCAAGGGACAGGGAACACCGGGGAGCTGTTTTTT.

This sequence joins TRBV11-3 and TRBJ2-1; 9 positions agree with TRBD2. Per the germline V gene, CDR1 is SGHNT and CDR2 is YENEEA. The trim removed 5 bases at V and 5 bases at J, leaving 4 bases unmatched. The CDR3 extends over 14 amino acids. The CDR3 loop reads CASSQRGVNNEQFF. In DNA, the CDR3 is TGTGCCAGCAGCCAGCGGGGGGTCAACAATGAGCAGTTCTTC.